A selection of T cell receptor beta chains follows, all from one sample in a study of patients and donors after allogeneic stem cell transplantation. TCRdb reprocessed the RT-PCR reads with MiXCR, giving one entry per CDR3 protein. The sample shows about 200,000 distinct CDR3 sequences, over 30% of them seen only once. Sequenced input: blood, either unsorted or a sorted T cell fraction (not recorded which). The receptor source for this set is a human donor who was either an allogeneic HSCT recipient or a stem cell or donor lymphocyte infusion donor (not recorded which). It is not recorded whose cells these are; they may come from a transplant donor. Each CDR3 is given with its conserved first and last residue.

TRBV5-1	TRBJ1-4	CASSSTGSTNEKLFF
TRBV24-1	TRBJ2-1	CATSGNYNEQFF
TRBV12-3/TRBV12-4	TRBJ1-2	CASSLSSETNQGRGYTF
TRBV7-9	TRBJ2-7	CASSTGTDHQYF
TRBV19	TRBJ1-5	CASTEFSWNQPQHF
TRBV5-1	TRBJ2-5	CASSLRDSQETQYF
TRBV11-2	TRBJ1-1	CASSLGKTEAFF
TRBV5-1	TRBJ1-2	CASSLEGKNYGYTF
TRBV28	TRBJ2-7	CASSYLAGSYEQYF
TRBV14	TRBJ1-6	CASSQVGTGAYNSPLHF
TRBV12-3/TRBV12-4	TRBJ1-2	CASSLGGRGYTF
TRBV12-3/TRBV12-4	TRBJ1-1	CASSLRWNTEAFF
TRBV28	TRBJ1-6	CASRGWGRNSPLHF
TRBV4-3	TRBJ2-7	CASSLRARGSEQYF
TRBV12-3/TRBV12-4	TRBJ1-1	CASSRDREAFF
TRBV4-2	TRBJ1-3	CASSQDRSFSGNTIYF
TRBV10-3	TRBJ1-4	CASRGAANEKLFF
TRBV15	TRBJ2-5	CATSTGTGGETQYF
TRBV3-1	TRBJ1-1	CASSQDGMNTEAFF
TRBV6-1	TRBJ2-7	CASKGGSRGSSYEQYF
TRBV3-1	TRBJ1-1	CASSQGVVNTEAFF
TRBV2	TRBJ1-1	CASSDGGGQNTEAFF
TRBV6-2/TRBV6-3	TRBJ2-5	CASSSGDRDQETQYF
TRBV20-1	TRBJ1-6	CSARVRDLDSPLHF
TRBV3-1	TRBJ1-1	CASSMGPVGIMNTEAFF